This T cell receptor (beta chain) was sequenced for a study of blood T cell repertoires in COVID-19. This CDR3 comprises 13 residues. Looked up from germline, CDR1 is MDHEN and CDR2 is SYDVKM. TCRdb keeps only in-frame clones here, not all; method: immunoSEQ multiplex PCR. The table shows roughly 150,000 clones, with around 83% occurring only once. As for this clone: A read error may account for a junction end that differs from germline.

The TCR originated in a woman aged 65 to 85 who had recovered from COVID-19. The chain couples TRBV28 to TRBJ1-2; 10 bases map to TRBD1. Input material: peripheral blood. The CDR3 region has the DNA TGCGCGGGGGGGACAGGGGTTAACTATGGCTACACCTTC. Translation: CAGGTGVNYGYTF.